Listed below are T cell receptor beta chains from one sample, sequenced in a study of Ad26.COV2.S vaccination and SARS-CoV-2 variants. Libraries were prepared by immunoSEQ multiplex PCR; TCRdb keeps only in-frame clonotypes and omits some of them. The data contain roughly 100,000 clones, around three quarters of them singletons. The material was peripheral blood, obtained after recovery from COVID-19. Receptors originate from a human donor who had recovered from COVID-19. CDR3s include the opening cysteine and the closing phenylalanine or tryptophan. The order of the fields is J gene, D gene, clone size, V gene, CDR3 DNA, CDR3 protein. A D gene is named only where the DNA matches it firmly. Not all rows give a size; the values are once, few, many and, for expanded clones, a class.

>TRBJ2-5|-|few|TRBV10-2
TGCGCCAGCAGTGAGTCAGTCGGGGTCCAAGAGACCCAGTACTTC
CASSESVGVQETQYF
>TRBJ2-5|-|-|TRBV11-2
TGTGCCAGCAGCTTGTCTCCCGATTACGAGACCCAGTACTTC
CASSLSPDYETQYF
>TRBJ1-6|TRBD1|-|TRBV11-2
TGTGCCAGCAGCTTAACGGGCAGGGGGAATTCACCCCTCCACTTT
CASSLTGRGNSPLHF
>TRBJ1-1|TRBD1|-|TRBV18
TGTGCCAGCTCTCCCGCGCTCCCCCCACAGGGGGCGGCTTTCTTT
CASSPALPPQGAAFF
>TRBJ2-3|TRBD2|-|TRBV7-3
TGTGCCAGCAGCTTACGGGGGGGCACAGATACGCAGTATTTT
CASSLRGGTDTQYF
>TRBJ1-1|-|once|TRBV30
TGTGCCTGGAGTGGTCGTACTGAAGCTTTCTTT
CAWSGRTEAFF
>TRBJ2-7|TRBD2|once|TRBV4-1
TGCGCCAGCAGCCCAGCGGGGGAACCGCGGGAGCAGTACTTC
CASSPAGEPREQYF
>TRBJ2-1|TRBD1|-|TRBV3-1/TRBV3-2
TGTGCCAGCAGCCCCCCGGGACAGGCTTTGAATGAGCAGTTCTTC
CASSPPGQALNEQFF
>TRBJ1-1|-|-|TRBV10-1
TGCGCCAGCCGTCAGGGGAGAGGCACTGAAGCTTTCTTT
CASRQGRGTEAFF
>TRBJ1-2|TRBD1|-|TRBV5-4
TGTGCCAGCAGCCCGCAGGGGGATTCCTATGGCTACACCTTC
CASSPQGDSYGYTF
>TRBJ1-5|-|-|TRBV4-3
TGCGCCAGCAGCCTAGAAATCAATCAGCCCCAGCATTTT
CASSLEINQPQHF
>TRBJ1-5|-|-|TRBV19
TGTGCCAGTAGTACCGCGTTTAGCAATCAGCCCCAGCATTTT
CASSTAFSNQPQHF
>TRBJ1-1|TRBD1|-|TRBV6-5
TGTGCCAGCAGTTACTCGCCAGGACAGGGAGGTACTGAAGCTTTCTTT
CASSYSPGQGGTEAFF
>TRBJ1-5|TRBD1|-|TRBV28
TGTGCCAGCGGCCCTCAGGGGGCTTTAAATCAGCCCCAGCATTTT
CASGPQGALNQPQHF
>TRBJ1-1|-|-|TRBV5-4
TGTGCCAGCAGCTTCGGAGAGACTGAAGCTTTCTTT
CASSFGETEAFF
>TRBJ2-1|TRBD2|-|TRBV5-4
TGTGCCAGCAGCTTGGCTAGCGGGGCTTGGAATGAGCAGTTCTTC
CASSLASGAWNEQFF
>TRBJ2-7|TRBD1|-|TRBV11-2
TGTGCCAGCAGCTTAGCGGCGGGACAGGGCCACGAGCAGTACTTC
CASSLAAGQGHEQYF